These T cell receptor beta chains were read from a single sample in a study of T-cell reconstitution after alpha-beta-depleted transplantation in children. TCRdb reprocessed the PCR reads via MiXCR and lists one record per CDR3 protein. Of around 270,000 distinct CDR3 sequences listed, 7.5% to 9% are singletons. The source was peripheral blood, collected 360 days after TCRalphabeta/CD19-depleted stem cell transplant. Every receptor here comes from a female patient aged 2-9 years who had a stem cell transplant for Fanconi anemia, so the T cells may come from the graft donor. Both conserved end residues are part of each CDR3. D genes are given only for firm matches.

d_gene	v_gene	j_gene	CDR3aa
-	TRBV28	TRBJ2-2	CASSDDHSNTGELFF
-	TRBV10-3	TRBJ1-5	CAISEEGITQPQHF
-	TRBV27	TRBJ1-2	CASSLQGGHGYTF
-	TRBV20-1	TRBJ2-7	CSARATARYEQYF
TRBD1	TRBV7-2	TRBJ2-4	CASSKPPTGANIQYF
TRBD1	TRBV20-1	TRBJ1-2	CSARRQGDLGGYTF
-	TRBV5-6	TRBJ2-2	CASSLMGGSGLFF
-	TRBV10-3	TRBJ2-1	CATGERGIANEQFF
-	TRBV10-3	TRBJ2-1	CAISEERWGANNEQFF
-	TRBV5-6	TRBJ1-2	CASSLPRGHGYTF
-	TRBV7-6	TRBJ1-1	CASSPAPLRTEAFF
-	TRBV12-3/TRBV12-4	TRBJ1-3	CASSRGGSSGNTIYF
-	TRBV20-1	TRBJ1-5	CSARDLASGVNQPQHF
-	TRBV30	TRBJ2-2	CAWRKGLYTGELFF
-	TRBV6-5	TRBJ2-5	CASRRTNSLPETQYF
TRBD1	TRBV20-1	TRBJ2-6	CSARGWDRGISGANVLTF
-	TRBV5-6	TRBJ2-3	CASSSASGPDTQYF
-	TRBV11-2	TRBJ1-4	CASSQGLDEKLFF
-	TRBV6-2/TRBV6-3	TRBJ1-1	CASREGLNTEAFF
TRBD2	TRBV20-1	TRBJ2-1	CSARGLAGYNEQFF
-	TRBV5-1	TRBJ2-2	CASSFLSRSTGELFF
-	TRBV5-1	TRBJ2-1	CASSFGTQYNEQFF
TRBD2	TRBV5-1	TRBJ2-3	CASSPRTSGSRTDTQYF
-	TRBV11-2	TRBJ2-1	CASSTPRMANEQFF
-	TRBV4-2	TRBJ2-2	CASGPGLLCPGVAGELFF
-	TRBV5-1	TRBJ2-3	CASSALSHSTDTQYF
-	TRBV12-3/TRBV12-4	TRBJ2-2	CASSRWTTNTGELFF
TRBD1	TRBV20-1	TRBJ2-2	CSASGQVSNTGELFF
-	TRBV12-3/TRBV12-4	TRBJ1-1	CASSLQGGVTEAFF
TRBD2	TRBV9	TRBJ2-1	CASSVPIVAGGYGEQFF
TRBD2	TRBV7-3	TRBJ2-1	CASSSRGVYDEQFF
-	TRBV6-1	TRBJ2-5	CASGSWGASLQETQYF
TRBD1	TRBV7-9	TRBJ1-1	CASSLVRTGDTEAFF
TRBD2	TRBV20-1	TRBJ2-1	CSARTPSSGFSYNEQFF
-	TRBV20-1	TRBJ1-2	CSARDPGGYGYTF
-	TRBV20-1	TRBJ2-3	CSARHRSGGDTQYF
TRBD2	TRBV28	TRBJ2-2	CASSLPGLARNTGELFF
-	TRBV5-4	TRBJ2-7	CASSHTDLSEQYF
-	TRBV3-1	TRBJ1-1	CASSQEGLGTEAFF
TRBD1	TRBV5-1	TRBJ2-5	CASSLGPRGMETQYF
TRBD1	TRBV20-1	TRBJ2-2	CSARDWDRGSGELFF
-	TRBV4-3	TRBJ2-3	CASSPPPRDTQYF
-	TRBV5-1	TRBJ2-2	CASSLEPIDGELFF
-	TRBV7-2	TRBJ1-2	CASRVRGSYGYTF
-	TRBV6-1	TRBJ1-2	CASSEEWANYGYTF
-	TRBV20-1	TRBJ2-7	CSARKAGGTYEQYF
TRBD2	TRBV20-1	TRBJ2-3	CSAATSGGPDTQYF
-	TRBV3-1	TRBJ2-3	CASSQDWGVDTDTQYF
-	TRBV20-1	TRBJ2-7	CSAPMSGFYEQYF
TRBD1	TRBV5-5	TRBJ1-2	CASSLTLQGFGYGYTF
-	TRBV7-8	TRBJ1-4	CASSLRVPNEKLFF
-	TRBV6-5	TRBJ2-1	CASSRVANEQFF
-	TRBV28	TRBJ2-7	CASSFPKVGNYEQYF
TRBD2	TRBV6-1	TRBJ2-2	CASRASSGGNTGELFF
-	TRBV29-1	TRBJ2-6	CSVARDPSSGANVLTF
TRBD1	TRBV11-2	TRBJ2-3	CASSLIPTGRFSTDTQYF
TRBD2	TRBV7-9	TRBJ2-1	CASSLSRAGGPGHEQFF
-	TRBV19	TRBJ2-2	CASRFPNANTGELFF